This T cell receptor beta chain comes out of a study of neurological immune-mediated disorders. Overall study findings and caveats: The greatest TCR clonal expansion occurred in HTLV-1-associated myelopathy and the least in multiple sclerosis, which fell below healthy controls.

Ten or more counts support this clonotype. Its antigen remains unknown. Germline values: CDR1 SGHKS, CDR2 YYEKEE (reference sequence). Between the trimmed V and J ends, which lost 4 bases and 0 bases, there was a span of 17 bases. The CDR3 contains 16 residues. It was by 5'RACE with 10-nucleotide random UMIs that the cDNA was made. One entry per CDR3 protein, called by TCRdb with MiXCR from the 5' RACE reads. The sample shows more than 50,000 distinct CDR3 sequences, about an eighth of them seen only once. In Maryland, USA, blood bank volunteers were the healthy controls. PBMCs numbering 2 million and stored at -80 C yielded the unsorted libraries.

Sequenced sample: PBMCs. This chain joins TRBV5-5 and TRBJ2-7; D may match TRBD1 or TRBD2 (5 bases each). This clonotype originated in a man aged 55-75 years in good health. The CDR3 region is CASSDYRTRSSYEQYF. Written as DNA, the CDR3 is TGTGCCAGCAGCGACTACCGGACAAGGAGCTCCTACGAGCAGTACTTC.